A single sample gave rise to the 11 T cell receptor beta chains below, sequenced in a study of blood T cell repertoires in COVID-19. Clones were sequenced by immunoSEQ multiplex PCR, and TCRdb holds only the in-frame ones, with some missing. The sample consists of 150,000 to 200,000 clones, roughly 78% of them appearing once. The sequenced material came from peripheral blood. The receptors here all came from a woman older than 75 with active or convalescent COVID-19.

J is TRBJ2-6 and V is TRBV7-9; 11 bases agree with TRBD1. Germline V gene lookup returns CDR1 SEHNR and CDR2 FQNEAQ (reference sequence). J was trimmed by 1 base and V by 5 bases; bases with no gene match: 4. The CDR3 sequence is 17 residues long. The CDR3 spells CASSRGQGESGANVLTF. CDR3 DNA: TGTGCCAGCAGCCGGGGACAGGGGGAGTCTGGGGCCAACGTCCTGACTTTC.

The chain combines TRBV6-5 with TRBJ2-1, with 12 bases lining up with TRBD1. The germline gives CDR1 MNHEY, CDR2 SVGAGI. The junction had 7 bases not matched to a gene; V was cut back by 2 bases and J by 8 bases. This CDR3 region has 16 residues. CDR3 amino acids: CASSYHPGTGGDEQFF. For the CDR3, the DNA is TGTGCCAGCAGTTACCACCCCGGGACAGGGGGCGATGAGCAGTTCTTC.

The V gene is TRBV5-4, the J gene TRBJ2-7; 10 positions agree with TRBD1. CDR3 size: 15 residues. V was pared by 4 bases and J by 2 bases, with 6 bases of the junction left unmatched. Germline lookup yields CDR1 SGHNT and CDR2 YYREEE (reference sequence). The CDR3 DNA reads TGTGCCAGCAGCGTCATCGGGACAGGGGCCTACGAGCAGTACTTC. This sequence encodes CASSVIGTGAYEQYF.

This clone showed up just a few times. This chain links TRBV28 with TRBJ1-4; no firm D call. The CDR3 covers 16 residues. Germline values: CDR1 MDHEN, CDR2 SYDVKM. V was trimmed by 1 base and J by 8 bases, leaving 17 bases between them. CDR3 sequence: CASSLYGTGRGEKLFF. The CDR3 region has the DNA TGTGCCAGCAGTTTATACGGTACGGGTAGAGGCGAAAAACTGTTTTTT.

J is TRBJ1-1 and V is TRBV30, with 9 positions matching TRBD1. Looked up from germline, CDR1 is GTSNPN and CDR2 is SVGIG (reference sequence). V was pared by 0 bases and J by 0 bases, with 11 bases of the junction left unmatched. The CDR3 covers 18 residues. The CDR3 protein is CAWSVPTGGLTMNTEAFF. The CDR3 nucleotides read TGTGCCTGGAGTGTACCCACAGGGGGCCTAACTATGAACACTGAAGCTTTCTTT.

Worth noting for this clone: Distinct nucleotide sequences in the sample also encode this CDR3. The chain uses TRBV18 and TRBJ1-2; D call uncertain. The CDR3 is made up of 13 amino acids. Between the trimmed V and J ends, which lost 3 bases and 4 bases, there was a span of 9 bases. The germline CDR1 and CDR2 sequences are KGHSH and LQKENI. CDR3 sequence (DNA): TGTGCCAGCTCACCTGCTGAGGGCTATGGCTACACCTTC. Its translation: CASSPAEGYGYTF.

A few counts support this clone. The J gene is TRBJ2-5, the V gene TRBV18, with a tentative D call TRBD2 (5 bases). Trimming took 4 bases from V and 2 from J, leaving 8 bases between them. The CDR3 is made up of 13 amino acids. The V gene's germline CDR1 is KGHSH and CDR2 LQKENI. The CDR3 spells CASSLRLQETQYF. In DNA form, the CDR3 reads TGTGCCAGCTCACTGCGACTACAAGAGACCCAGTACTTC.

This clone was picked up one time. V and J are TRBV6-5 and TRBJ1-1; D gene uncertain. V was shortened by 1 base and J by 1 base, with 4 bases between the two germline ends. Per germline, CDR1 MNHEY and CDR2 SVGAGI. The CDR3 covers 13 residues. In DNA, the CDR3 is TGTGCCAGCAGTTACTTCCAGAACACTGAAGCTTTCTTT. This encodes CASSYFQNTEAFF.

The CDR3 loop reads CASRPGQGLTDTQYF. The CDR3 region has the DNA TGTGCCAGCAGACCGGGACAGGGTTTGACAGATACGCAGTATTTT. The V gene is TRBV27, the J gene TRBJ2-3, with TRBD1 identical over 9 bases. Germline CDR1 and CDR2: MNHEY and SMNVEV (reference sequence). This CDR3 is 15 amino acids long. V gave up 6 bases and J gave up 3 bases; unmatched junction bases: 7.

V gene TRBV5-1 combines with J gene TRBJ1-1; no definite D call. This CDR3 spans 10 amino acids. Germline values: CDR1 SGHRS, CDR2 YFSETQ. The CDR3 sequence: CVPGNTEAFF. CDR3 nucleotides: TGCGTCCCCGGGAACACTGAAGCTTTCTTT.

The chain links TRBV30 to TRBJ1-6, with TRBD1 as a possible D gene (6 bases). The CDR3 extends over 13 amino acids. Germline CDR1 is GTSNPN and CDR2 is SVGIG (reference sequence). Between the trimmed V and J ends, which lost 4 bases and 9 bases, there was a span of 13 bases. CDR3 nucleotides: TGTGCCTGGATGGCTTCAGGGGTTTCACCCCTCCACTTT. This codes for CAWMASGVSPLHF.